Below, 15 T cell receptor beta chains from the same sample are listed, as sequenced in a study of blood T cell repertoires in COVID-19. Assay: immunoSEQ multiplex PCR; the TCRdb copy retains only in-frame clones and omits some. The repertoire has about 200,000 clones, more than 75% of them found once; the top ten carry around 5.8%. Material: peripheral blood. Receptors originate from a man aged 35-49 years with active or convalescent COVID-19.

The gene calls are TRBV7-2 and TRBJ2-2, with a tentative D call TRBD1 (5 bases). The CDR3 sequence is 15 residues long. Trimming shortened V by 1 base and J by 6 bases, and 12 bases separated the two germline ends. In germline, CDR1 is SGHTA, CDR2 FQGNSA. CDR3 DNA sequence: TGTGCCAGCAGCTTAGGACAGATCATTGCCGGGGAGCTGTTTTTT. It yields the protein CASSLGQIIAGELFF.

The rearrangement links TRBV28 to TRBJ2-7; TRBD1 aligns across 8 bases. The CDR3 is 12 residues long. V was pared by 5 bases and J by 6 bases, with 3 bases of the junction left unmatched. Germline loops: CDR1 MDHEN, CDR2 SYDVKM. CDR3 in amino acids: CASSPTGVEQYF. CDR3 coding DNA: TGTGCCAGCAGTCCGACAGGGGTCGAGCAGTACTTC. Full variable domain (remainder filled in from reference TRBV28 and TRBJ2-7): DVKVTQSSRYLVKRTGEKVFLECVQDMDHENMFWYRQDPGLGLRLIYFSYDVKMKEKGDIPEGYSVSREKKERFSLILESASTNQTSMYLCASSPTGVEQYFGPGTRLTVT.

V is TRBV7-2 and J is TRBJ1-2; 10 bases fit TRBD1. In germline, CDR1 is SGHTA, CDR2 FQGNSA. The CDR3 length is 14 residues. V gave up 5 bases and J gave up 5 bases; unmatched junction bases: 5. This CDR3 is CASSPGQGGYGYTF. The CDR3 DNA sequence: TGTGCCAGCAGCCCCGGACAGGGGGGGTATGGCTACACCTTC.

The chain combines TRBV5-4 with TRBJ1-3; D gene ambiguous. Germline CDR1 SGHNT, CDR2 YYREEE (reference sequence). V lost 4 bases, J lost 2 bases, and 10 bases lay in between. The CDR3 loop spans 14 amino acids. The CDR3 spells CASSPTTAGNTIYF. DNA of the CDR3: TGTGCCAGCAGCCCAACCACAGCTGGAAACACCATATATTTT.

The rearrangement uses TRBV2 and TRBJ1-3; D may be TRBD1 (5 bases). With 7 bases removed from V and 1 base from J, the gap between germline ends came to 14 bases. The CDR3 length is 15 residues. The V gene's germline CDR1 is SNHLY and CDR2 FYNNEI. The CDR3 DNA follows: TGTGCCAGCACCATGACAGATTATTCTGGAAACACCATATATTTT. Its protein is CASTMTDYSGNTIYF.

Note on this clone: Just one base apart from a much larger clone, this may be a read error. The identical CDR3 is also encoded by other nucleotide sequences in the sample. The chain joins TRBV9 to TRBJ1-1; D unresolved. The CDR3 loop spans 13 amino acids. The germline V gene has CDR1 SGDLS and CDR2 YYNGEE. V lost 1 base and J 1 base, leaving 5 bases between the germline ends. CDR3 amino acids: CASSVTGNTEAFF. CDR3 in DNA: TGTGCCAGCAGCGTAACCGGGAACACTGAAGCTTTCTTT.

The chain combines TRBV5-1 with TRBJ2-3; the D gene is possibly TRBD1 (5 bases). Trimming shortened V by 0 bases and J by 2 bases, and 10 bases separated the two germline ends. Germline V CDR1 and CDR2: SGHRS, YFSETQ. CDR3 length equals 15 residues. CDR3 in amino acids: CASSLGQGYTDTQYF. CDR3 in DNA: TGCGCCAGCAGCTTGGGCCAGGGATACACAGATACGCAGTATTTT.

The chain has TRBV19 and TRBJ1-4; D unclear. The CDR3 is made up of 16 amino acids. The V gene lost 1 base and the J gene lost 0 bases, with 9 bases spanning the gap. Germline CDR1 and CDR2: LNHDA and SQIVND (reference sequence). The CDR3 spells CASSIGATTTNEKLFF. The CDR3 nucleotides are TGTGCCAGTAGTATAGGGGCAACAACAACTAATGAAAAACTGTTTTTT. The full variable domain, completed using reference TRBV19 and TRBJ1-4, is DGGITQSPKYLFRKEGQNVTLSCEQNLNHDAMYWYRQDPGQGLRLIYYSQIVNDFQKGDIAEGYSVSREKKESFPLTVTSAQKNPTAFYLCASSIGATTTNEKLFFGSGTQLSVL.

V gene TRBV29-1 combines with J gene TRBJ1-2; D might be TRBD1 (5 bases). The germline CDR1 and CDR2 sequences are SQVTM and ANQGSEA. This CDR3 is built from 12 residues. V was cut by 4 bases and J by 3 bases, with 9 bases left in between. CDR3 nucleotides: TGCAGCGTTGTCGGGGGTCACTATGGCTACACCTTC. This sequence encodes CSVVGGHYGYTF.

The V gene is TRBV3-1 (or the pseudogene TRBV3-2), the J gene TRBJ2-1, with 10 bases matching TRBD2. CDR1 and CDR2 (germline): LGHDT, YNNKEL (reference sequence). V lost 2 bases to trimming and J lost 8 bases; unmatched junction nucleotides: 6. This CDR3 contains 15 residues. The CDR3 region is CASSQNKAGGYEQFF. Here the CDR3 DNA reads TGTGCCAGCAGCCAAAATAAAGCGGGAGGGTATGAGCAGTTCTTC.

The chain recombines TRBV5-1 with TRBJ2-1; TRBD2 might be the D (6 bases). This CDR3 comprises 14 residues. V was shortened by 6 bases and J by 0 bases, with 10 bases between the two germline ends. Germline V lookup: CDR1 SGHRS, CDR2 YFSETQ. The CDR3 DNA follows: TGCGCCAGCAATTGGGGGGTCTCCTACAATGAGCAGTTCTTC. Translated: CASNWGVSYNEQFF.

This rearrangement joins TRBV2 to TRBJ2-1, with D possibly TRBD2 on 5 matching bases. Germline V gene lookup returns CDR1 SNHLY and CDR2 FYNNEI. This CDR3 comprises 15 residues. Deletions cut 3 bases from V and 7 bases from J, with 16 bases between. As DNA, the CDR3 is TGTGCCAGCAGTGAGGACCTGGTAGCGCCAAATGAGCAGTTCTTC. Its translation: CASSEDLVAPNEQFF. Combining the CDR3 with reference TRBV2 and TRBJ2-1 gives the whole variable domain EPEVTQTPSHQVTQMGQEVILRCVPISNHLYFYWYRQILGQKVEFLVSFYNNEISEKSEIFDDQFSVERPDGSNFTLKIRSTKLEDSAMYFCASSEDLVAPNEQFFGPGTRLTVL.

The CDR3 sequence: CATSHGQRNTGELFF. The CDR3 bases are TGTGCCACCAGCCATGGGCAGAGGAACACCGGGGAGCTGTTTTTT. This rearrangement joins TRBV24-1 to TRBJ2-2; D remains unclear. CDR3 length equals 15 residues. V was clipped by 7 bases and J by 1 base, with 12 bases between them. Germline values: CDR1 KGHDR, CDR2 SFDVKD.

This chain connects TRBV11-2 to TRBJ1-2; a possible D gene is TRBD1 (5 bases). The germline V gene has CDR1 SGHAT and CDR2 FQNNGV. Between the trimmed V and J ends, which lost 1 base and 4 bases, there was a span of 13 bases. CDR3 size: 15 residues. The DNA of the CDR3 is TGTGCCAGCAGCTTAGGTCAGGGAGGGTTCTATGGCTACACCTTC. The encoded protein is CASSLGQGGFYGYTF.

The V call is TRBV9, the J call TRBJ1-6; D is ambiguous. CDR3 length: 14 residues. V lost 1 base, J lost 9 bases, and 11 bases lay in between. Per germline, CDR1 SGDLS and CDR2 YYNGEE. CDR3 nucleotides: TGTGCCAGCAGCGTATCCGATGGAGGTTCACCCCTCCACTTT. Encoded protein: CASSVSDGGSPLHF.